These 26 T cell receptor beta chains were sequenced from one sample in a study of PD-L1 blockade in urothelial cancer. Produced via immunoSEQ multiplex PCR; TCRdb's table is partial and in-frame only. The data contain 90,000 to 130,000 clones, 80% to 95% of them singletons. The time point was: peripheral blood 6 weeks after treatment start. Source: PBMCs, taken around atezolizumab (anti-PD-L1) treatment. The receptors stem from a man aged 55 to 69 with urothelial cancer.

The rearrangement uses TRBV2 and TRBJ2-7; weak D call: TRBD1 (5 bases). The germline V and J ends were trimmed by 6 bases and 3 bases, with 15 bases remaining between them. This CDR3 is built from 14 residues. Germline V gene lookup returns CDR1 SNHLY and CDR2 FYNNEI. The DNA for the CDR3 is TGTGCCAGCAGAATCCAGGGCAGAAACTACGAGCAGTACTTC. It codes for CASRIQGRNYEQYF.

CDR3 DNA: TGCGCCAGCAGCTTGGTCCCGACTAGCGGTAGTCCCTACGAGCAGTACTTC. It specifies CASSLVPTSGSPYEQYF. This chain joins TRBV5-1 and TRBJ2-7; TRBD2 agrees at 9 bases. Per germline, CDR1 SGHRS and CDR2 YFSETQ. CDR3 size: 17 residues. V was pared by 0 bases and J by 2 bases, with 9 bases of the junction left unmatched.

The chain is built from TRBV7-9 and TRBJ1-1; 7 bases map to TRBD1. J lost 1 base, V lost 4 bases, and 6 bases had no gene match. Germline lookup yields CDR1 SEHNR and CDR2 FQNEAQ (reference sequence). This CDR3 has 15 residues. The CDR3 loop reads CASSSRTGENTEAFF. The CDR3 DNA reads as TGTGCCAGCAGCTCTCGAACAGGGGAGAACACTGAAGCTTTCTTT. Drawing the rest from reference TRBV7-9 and TRBJ1-1, the complete variable domain is DTGVSQNPRHKITKRGQNVTFRCDPISEHNRLYWYRQTLGQGPEFLTYFQNEAQLEKSRLLSDRFSAERPKGSFSTLEIQRTEQGDSAMYLCASSSRTGENTEAFFGQGTRLTVV.

This chain joins TRBV18 and TRBJ2-7; 7 bases align to TRBD2. CDR1 is KGHSH and CDR2 is LQKENI in the germline V gene. Trimming took 3 bases from V and 6 from J; bases not matched to a gene: 5. The CDR3 consists of 13 residues. CDR3 loop: CASSPGTTGEQYF. DNA of the CDR3: TGTGCCAGCTCACCTGGGACTACGGGCGAGCAGTACTTC.

In regard to this clone: Its ends do not fully match the called genes, so a read error is possible. The gene calls are TRBV2 and TRBJ1-2; D remains ambiguous. Germline V CDR1 and CDR2: SNHLY, FYNNEI. This CDR3 region has 11 residues. Here the CDR3 reads CASSDPTALSF. The CDR3 DNA reads as TGTGCCAGCAGTGATCCAACAGCCCTCAGCTTC. The full variable domain, rest sourced from reference TRBV2 and TRBJ1-2, is EPEVTQTPSHQVTQMGQEVILRCVPISNHLYFYWYRQILGQKVEFLVSFYNNEISEKSEIFDDQFSVERPDGSNFTLKIRSTKLEDSAMYFCASSDPTALSFGSGTRLTVV.

V is TRBV14 and J is TRBJ1-2, with 12 positions matching TRBD1. J lost 7 bases, V lost 4 bases, and 10 bases had no gene match. The CDR3 spans 16 residues. In germline, CDR1 is SGHDN, CDR2 FVKESK. CDR3 in amino acids: CASSRGPGQGAFGYTF. CDR3 in DNA: TGTGCCAGCAGCCGCGGGCCGGGACAGGGGGCCTTTGGCTACACCTTC.

V is TRBV5-1 and J is TRBJ1-3, with TRBD1 matching 11 bases. CDR3 size: 15 residues. The germline V gene encodes CDR1 SGHRS and CDR2 YFSETQ. J gave up 2 bases and V 4 bases, and 2 bases lay outside the gene matches. The CDR3 here is CASSGGQGAGNTIYF. As DNA, the CDR3 is TGCGCCAGCAGCGGGGGACAGGGGGCTGGAAACACCATATATTTT.

The chain is built from TRBV28 and TRBJ2-1, with 12 bases matching TRBD1. Germline V gene sequence: CDR1 MDHEN, CDR2 SYDVKM. Losses at the gene ends were 8 bases for V and 9 bases for J; bases not matched to a gene: 8. The CDR3 has 14 residues. In nucleotides, the CDR3 is TGTGCCAGCGGGGGGGACAGGGGGCTTAGTGAGCAGTTCTTC. This translates into CASGGDRGLSEQFF.

This chain joins TRBV5-8 and TRBJ2-7; a possible D gene is TRBD2 (5 bases). The germline V gene has CDR1 SGHTS and CDR2 YDEGEE. This CDR3 has 16 amino acids. Deletions cut 3 bases from V and 0 bases from J, with 16 bases between. The CDR3 reads CASSSVVTTSSYEQYF. In DNA, the CDR3 is TGTGCCAGCAGCTCAGTTGTCACAACTAGCTCCTACGAGCAGTACTTC.

V and J are TRBV2 and TRBJ2-6; 14 bases line up with TRBD2. CDR3 length: 20 amino acids. V shed 4 bases and J 1 base; nucleotides not matched to a gene: 9. Germline loops: CDR1 SNHLY, CDR2 FYNNEI. The chain's CDR3 is CASSVPPGLAGDSGANVLTF. The CDR3 nucleotides read TGTGCCAGCAGTGTCCCACCGGGACTAGCGGGAGATTCTGGGGCCAACGTCCTGACTTTC.

The chain joins TRBV30 to TRBJ1-1; D unresolved. Germline loops: CDR1 GTSNPN, CDR2 SVGIG (reference sequence). Deletions cut 2 bases from V and 1 base from J, with 17 bases between. The CDR3 runs to 16 residues. The CDR3 region has the DNA TGTGCCTGGAGTTTACGGGTTGAGACGGCGAACACTGAAGCTTTCTTT. Translation gives CAWSLRVETANTEAFF.

V is TRBV7-2 and J is TRBJ1-5; 7 nucleotides align to TRBD1. The germline V gene has CDR1 SGHTA and CDR2 FQGNSA. V was pared by 5 bases and J by 5 bases, with 6 bases of the junction left unmatched. The CDR3 length is 14 residues. The CDR3 spells CASSRQGSYQPQHF. The CDR3 DNA is TGTGCCAGCAGCCGACAGGGATCGTATCAGCCCCAGCATTTT.

The V and J genes are TRBV9 and TRBJ2-5; TRBD2 aligns across 10 bases. V dropped 0 bases and J dropped 5; count of bases not matched to a gene: 4. The length of the CDR3 is 15 residues. Germline assignment: CDR1 SGDLS and CDR2 YYNGEE. Here the CDR3 DNA reads TGTGCCAGCAGCGTAGGAGCGGGGGGGCCGGAGACCCAGTACTTC. Encoded protein: CASSVGAGGPETQYF.

This chain joins TRBV7-9 and TRBJ2-7; D gene uncertain. Trimming cost V 5 bases and J 2 bases, with 4 bases left between them. The length of the CDR3 is 11 residues. Looked up from germline, CDR1 is SEHNR and CDR2 is FQNEAQ (reference sequence). The DNA for the CDR3 is TGTGCCAGCAGCCAGGCCTACGAGCAGTACTTC. It translates to CASSQAYEQYF. The full variable domain, with the rest looked up from reference TRBV7-9 and TRBJ2-7, is DTGVSQNPRHKITKRGQNVTFRCDPISEHNRLYWYRQTLGQGPEFLTYFQNEAQLEKSRLLSDRFSAERPKGSFSTLEIQRTEQGDSAMYLCASSQAYEQYFGPGTRLTVT.

The chain links TRBV9 to TRBJ2-2; D remains ambiguous. Germline V CDR1 and CDR2: SGDLS, YYNGEE. V shed 0 bases and J shed 0 bases, with 9 bases lying between them. The CDR3 runs to 16 residues. CDR3 DNA: TGTGCCAGCAGCGTAGGACAATTCTCGAACACCGGGGAGCTGTTTTTT. This sequence encodes CASSVGQFSNTGELFF.

The chain employs TRBV20-1 and TRBJ1-6, with no clear D. Germline CDR1 is DFQATT and CDR2 is SNEGSKA (reference sequence). The CDR3 extends over 10 amino acids. Between the trimmed V and J ends, which lost 6 bases and 5 bases, there was a span of 2 bases. The CDR3 here is CSADNSPLHF. The CDR3 DNA reads TGCAGTGCCGATAATTCACCCCTCCACTTT.

The J gene is TRBJ2-7, the V gene TRBV4-1; the D is unclear. The CDR3 extends over 17 amino acids. Trimming pared 2 bases from V and 0 bases from J, leaving 17 bases between. CDR1 and CDR2 from the germline V gene are MGHRA and YSYEKL. This chain's CDR3 is CASSQTPGRSSSYEQYF. DNA of the CDR3: TGCGCCAGCAGCCAAACCCCAGGCAGGTCGAGCTCCTACGAGCAGTACTTC.

CDR3 residues: CASSRTGTFEAFF. CDR3 coding DNA: TGCGCCAGCAGCCGGACAGGTACCTTTGAAGCTTTCTTT. The chain couples TRBV4-1 to TRBJ1-1; 7 positions agree with TRBD1. Germline CDR1 MGHRA, CDR2 YSYEKL. V was clipped by 4 bases and J by 7 bases; unmatched bases: 6. This CDR3 has 13 residues.

The V and J genes are TRBV7-2 and TRBJ2-1; 8 positions match TRBD1. The V gene end was trimmed by 1 base and the J gene end by 8 bases; junction bases not matched to a gene: 1. CDR3 length: 13 residues. Germline V lookup: CDR1 SGHTA, CDR2 FQGNSA. The CDR3 sequence: CASSLGQGYEQFF. The CDR3 DNA follows: TGTGCCAGCAGCTTAGGACAGGGGTATGAGCAGTTCTTC.

This clone was detected once. The V gene is TRBV11-3, the J gene TRBJ2-5, with D hard to call. V was shortened by 4 bases and J by 5 bases, with 8 bases between the two germline ends. The CDR3 runs to 12 residues. CDR1 and CDR2 (germline): SGHNT, YENEEA. This CDR3 reads CASSSLRETQYF. The DNA for the CDR3 is TGTGCCAGCAGCTCCCTCCGGGAGACCCAGTACTTC. The variable domain in full, with the rest retrieved from reference TRBV11-3 and TRBJ2-5, is EAGVVQSPRYKIIEKKQPVAFWCNPISGHNTLYWYLQNLGQGPELLIRYENEEAVDDSQLPKDRFSAERLKGVDSTLKIQPAELGDSAVYLCASSSLRETQYFGPGTRLLVL.

This clone was detected only a few times. The V and J genes are TRBV7-8 and TRBJ2-5; D not certain. The CDR3 is 12 amino acids. The V gene's germline CDR1 is SGHVS and CDR2 FQNEAQ. V was clipped by 11 bases and J by 0 bases, with 10 bases between them. The CDR3 spells CAGSLDQETQYF. The CDR3 nucleotides are TGTGCCGGCTCCCTGGACCAAGAGACCCAGTACTTC.

The CDR3 bases are TGTGCCAGCAGCGCGGGGACAGGGGGCAGTACCGGGGAGCTGTTTTTT. Its protein is CASSAGTGGSTGELFF. V gene TRBV9 combines with J gene TRBJ2-2; 12 bases are shared with TRBD1. Germline CDR1 is SGDLS and CDR2 is YYNGEE. CDR3 length equals 16 residues. V was clipped by 3 bases and J by 5 bases; unmatched bases: 5.

The rearrangement links TRBV6-1 to TRBJ1-5; D is unresolved. The CDR3 contains 13 residues. The V end was cut by 2 bases, the J end by 5 bases, with 7 bases between. CDR1 and CDR2 (germline): MNHNS, SASEGT. In DNA form, the CDR3 reads TGTGCCAGCAGTGAAAGCCTGGATCAGCCCCAGCATTTT. Encoded protein: CASSESLDQPQHF.

The chain is built from TRBV28 and TRBJ2-1; maybe TRBD2 (6 bases). In germline, CDR1 is MDHEN, CDR2 SYDVKM. Trimming stripped 3 bases from V and 12 bases from J, with 18 bases between. The CDR3 loop spans 14 amino acids. CDR3 loop: CASSLNTAGRWQFF. The CDR3 nucleotides are TGTGCCAGCAGTTTGAATACGGCGGGAAGGTGGCAGTTCTTC.

This rearrangement joins TRBV5-6 to TRBJ2-3; D may be TRBD2 (6 bases). V was cut by 3 bases and J by 2 bases, with 13 bases left in between. Per the germline V gene, CDR1 is SGHDT and CDR2 is YYEEEE. The CDR3 sequence is 15 residues long. CDR3 sequence (DNA): TGTGCCAGCAGCTCAAGGGCGGGGATCACAGATACGCAGTATTTT. This sequence encodes CASSSRAGITDTQYF.

This chain uses TRBV19 with TRBJ2-3, with a weak D call TRBD2 (5 bases). The V end lost 6 bases, the J end lost 5 bases, and 12 bases lay between the germline ends. The CDR3 totals 13 residues. CDR1 and CDR2 from the germline V gene are LNHDA and SQIVND (reference sequence). Written as DNA, the CDR3 is TGTGCCAGTAGCTCCCGGGGTGGAGATACGCAGTATTTT. The encoded protein is CASSSRGGDTQYF.